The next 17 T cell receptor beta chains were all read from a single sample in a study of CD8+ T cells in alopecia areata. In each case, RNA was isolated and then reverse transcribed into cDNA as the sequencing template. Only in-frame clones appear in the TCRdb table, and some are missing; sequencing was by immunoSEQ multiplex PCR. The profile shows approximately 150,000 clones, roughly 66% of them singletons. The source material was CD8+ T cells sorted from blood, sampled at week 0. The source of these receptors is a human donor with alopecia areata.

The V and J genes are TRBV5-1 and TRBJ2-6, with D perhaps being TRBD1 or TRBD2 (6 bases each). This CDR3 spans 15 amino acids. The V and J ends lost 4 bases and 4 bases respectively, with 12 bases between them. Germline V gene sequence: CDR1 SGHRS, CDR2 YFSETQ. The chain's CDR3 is CASSATGAGANVLTF. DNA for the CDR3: TGCGCCAGCAGCGCCACGGGGGCCGGGGCCAACGTCCTGACTTTC.

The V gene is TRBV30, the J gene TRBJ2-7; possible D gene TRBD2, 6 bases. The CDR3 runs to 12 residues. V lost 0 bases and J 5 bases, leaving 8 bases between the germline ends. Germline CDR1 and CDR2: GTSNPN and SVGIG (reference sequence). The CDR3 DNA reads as TGTGCCTGGAGTGTGGGCGGGAACGAGCAGTACTTC. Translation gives CAWSVGGNEQYF.

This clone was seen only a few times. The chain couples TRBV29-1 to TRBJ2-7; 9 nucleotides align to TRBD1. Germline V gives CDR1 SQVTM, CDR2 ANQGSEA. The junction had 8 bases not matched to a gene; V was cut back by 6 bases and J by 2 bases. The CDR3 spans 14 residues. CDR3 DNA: TGCAGCGTCGAGGGCGGGACAGGGACCTACGAGCAGTACTTC. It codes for CSVEGGTGTYEQYF.

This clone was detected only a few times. The chain's CDR3 is CSVGPWTRTGRETQYF. The CDR3 DNA sequence: TGCAGCGTTGGCCCGTGGACTCGAACAGGGCGAGAGACCCAGTACTTC. The chain is built from TRBV29-1 and TRBJ2-5; maybe TRBD1 (6 bases). Germline values: CDR1 SQVTM, CDR2 ANQGSEA. The CDR3 sequence is 16 residues long. V was trimmed by 4 bases and J by 4 bases, leaving 22 bases between them.

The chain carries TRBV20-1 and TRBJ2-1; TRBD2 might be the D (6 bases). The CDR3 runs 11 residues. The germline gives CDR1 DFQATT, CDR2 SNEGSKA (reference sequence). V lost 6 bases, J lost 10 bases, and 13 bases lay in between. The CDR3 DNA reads TGCAGTGCCCCTATGCGGGGCGAGCAGTTCTTC. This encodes CSAPMRGEQFF.

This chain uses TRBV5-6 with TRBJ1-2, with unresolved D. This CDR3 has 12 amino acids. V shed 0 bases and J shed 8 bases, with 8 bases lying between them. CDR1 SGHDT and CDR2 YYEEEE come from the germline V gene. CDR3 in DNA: TGTGCCAGCAGCTTGGTTGAGGAGGGCTACACCTTC. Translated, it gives CASSLVEEGYTF.

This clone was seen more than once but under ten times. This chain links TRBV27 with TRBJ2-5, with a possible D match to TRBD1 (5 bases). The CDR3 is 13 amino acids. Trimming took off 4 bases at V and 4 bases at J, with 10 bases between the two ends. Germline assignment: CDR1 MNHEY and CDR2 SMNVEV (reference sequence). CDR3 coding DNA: TGTGCCAGCAGTTCGACAGTAACAGAGACCCAGTACTTC. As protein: CASSSTVTETQYF.

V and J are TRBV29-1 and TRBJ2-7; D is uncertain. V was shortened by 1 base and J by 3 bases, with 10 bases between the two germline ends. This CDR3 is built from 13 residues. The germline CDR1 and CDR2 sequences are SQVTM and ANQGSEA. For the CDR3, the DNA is TGCAGCGTTGAAGGGGGTCACGGCTACGAGCAGTACTTC. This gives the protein CSVEGGHGYEQYF.

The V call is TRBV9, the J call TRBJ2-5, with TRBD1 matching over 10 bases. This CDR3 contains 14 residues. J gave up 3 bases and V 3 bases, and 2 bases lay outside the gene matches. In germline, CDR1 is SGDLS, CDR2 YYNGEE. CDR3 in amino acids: CASSAGTGEETQYF. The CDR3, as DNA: TGTGCCAGCAGCGCAGGGACAGGGGAAGAGACCCAGTACTTC.

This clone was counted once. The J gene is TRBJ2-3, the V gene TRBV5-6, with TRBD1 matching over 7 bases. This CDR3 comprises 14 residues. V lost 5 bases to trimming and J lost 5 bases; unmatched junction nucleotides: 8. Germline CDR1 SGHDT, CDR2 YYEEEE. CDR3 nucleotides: TGTGCCAGCAGTCACGGACAGGCCCTAGATACGCAGTATTTT. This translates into CASSHGQALDTQYF.

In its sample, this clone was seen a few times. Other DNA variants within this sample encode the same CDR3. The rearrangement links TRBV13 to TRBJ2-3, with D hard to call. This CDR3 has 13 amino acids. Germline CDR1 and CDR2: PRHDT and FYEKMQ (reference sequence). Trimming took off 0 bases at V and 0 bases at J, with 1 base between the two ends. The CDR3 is CASSLGSTDTQYF. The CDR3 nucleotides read TGTGCCAGCAGCTTAGGGAGCACAGATACGCAGTATTTT. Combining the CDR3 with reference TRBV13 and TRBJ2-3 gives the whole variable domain AAGVIQSPRHLIKEKRETATLKCYPIPRHDTVYWYQQGPGQDPQFLISFYEKMQSDKGSIPDRFSAQQFSDYHSELNMSSLELGDSALYFCASSLGSTDTQYFGPGTRLTVL.

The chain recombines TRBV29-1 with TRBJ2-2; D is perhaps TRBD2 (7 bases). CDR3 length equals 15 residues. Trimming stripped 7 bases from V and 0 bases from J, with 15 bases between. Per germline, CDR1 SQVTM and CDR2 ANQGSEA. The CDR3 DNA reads TGCAGCGCCGGAGGGGGGGAGACGAACACCGGGGAGCTGTTTTTT. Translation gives CSAGGGETNTGELFF.

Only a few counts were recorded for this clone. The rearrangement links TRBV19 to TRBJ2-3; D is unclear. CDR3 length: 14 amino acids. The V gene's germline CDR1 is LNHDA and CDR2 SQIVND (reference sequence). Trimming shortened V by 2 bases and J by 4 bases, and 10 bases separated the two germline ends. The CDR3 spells CASSIRPSSDTQYF. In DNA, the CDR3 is TGTGCCAGTAGTATAAGGCCCTCATCAGATACGCAGTATTTT. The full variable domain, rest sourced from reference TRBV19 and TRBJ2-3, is DGGITQSPKYLFRKEGQNVTLSCEQNLNHDAMYWYRQDPGQGLRLIYYSQIVNDFQKGDIAEGYSVSREKKESFPLTVTSAQKNPTAFYLCASSIRPSSDTQYFGPGTRLTVL.

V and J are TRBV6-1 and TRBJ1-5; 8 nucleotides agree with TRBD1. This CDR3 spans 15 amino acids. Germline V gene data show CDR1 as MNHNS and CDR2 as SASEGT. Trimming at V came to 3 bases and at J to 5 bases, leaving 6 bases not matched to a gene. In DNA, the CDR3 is TGTGCCAGCAGTGAGGCCGGACAGGGAGATCAGCCCCAGCATTTT. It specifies CASSEAGQGDQPQHF.

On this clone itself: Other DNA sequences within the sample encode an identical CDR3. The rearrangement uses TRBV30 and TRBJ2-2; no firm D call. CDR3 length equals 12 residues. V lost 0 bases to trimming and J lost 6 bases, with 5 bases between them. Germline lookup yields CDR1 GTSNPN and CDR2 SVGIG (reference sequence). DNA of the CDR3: TGTGCCTGGAGTGTAGGTGCCGGGGAGCTGTTTTTT. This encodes CAWSVGAGELFF.

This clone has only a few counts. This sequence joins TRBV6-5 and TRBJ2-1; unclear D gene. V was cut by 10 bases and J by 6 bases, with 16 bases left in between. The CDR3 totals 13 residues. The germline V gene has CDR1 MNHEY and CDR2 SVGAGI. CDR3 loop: CATKDDFVNEQFF. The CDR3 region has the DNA TGTGCCACTAAGGACGATTTTGTCAATGAGCAGTTCTTC.

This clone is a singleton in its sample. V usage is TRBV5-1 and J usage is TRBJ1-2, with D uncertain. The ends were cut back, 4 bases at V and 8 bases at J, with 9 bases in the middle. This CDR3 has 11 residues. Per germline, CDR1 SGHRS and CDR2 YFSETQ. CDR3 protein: CASSADMGYTF. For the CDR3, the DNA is TGCGCCAGCAGCGCCGACATGGGCTACACCTTC.